The subject of this entry is one TCR beta chain. This CDR3 is built from 17 residues. V was cut by 4 bases and J by 6 bases, with 22 bases left in between. CDR1 is MNHNS and CDR2 is SASEGT in the germline V gene. This sample was taken from a study of shared clonotypes between healthy human individuals. Only in-frame clones appear in the TCRdb table, and some are missing; sequencing was by immunoSEQ multiplex PCR. This sample has roughly 500,000 clones, with 95% to 97% found just once. The chain is built from TRBV6-1 and TRBJ1-3; possibly TRBD1 for D (6 bases). The TCR comes from a woman younger than 45 in good health. Material for sequencing was naive CD4+ T cells sorted from blood. Documented subset: CD45RA+ positively selected. DNA of the CDR3: TGTGCCAGCAGTGCTCGTCTAGGACGGGCAGGGGAAAACACCATATATTTT. It yields the protein CASSARLGRAGENTIYF.